The clone carrying this TCR beta chain was found a few times. The antigen remains undetermined. This sample was included in a study of CD8 T cells in ankylosing spondylitis. Trimming left V 4 bases short and J 5 bases short, with 23 bases between. The germline V gene encodes CDR1 MNHNS and CDR2 SASEGT. The CDR3 contains 17 residues. For TCR beta, libraries came from quantitative 5'-RACE with molecular barcodes. A single record per CDR3 protein comes from TCRdb applying MiXCR to the 5' RACE reads. The sample gives roughly 400,000 distinct CDR3 sequences, 20% to 25% of which show up once; 16% is in the top ten. Study outcomes and limitations: Significantly higher representation of disease-linked clones was reported for matched ankylosing spondylitis synovial fluid. Relatively scarce in peripheral blood, disease-linked clones were CD8+. Seven to nine highly homologous variants formed a TCR beta motif that appeared characteristic of ankylosing spondylitis blood.

The TCR sequence derives from a male donor with ankylosing spondylitis. Sample: blood, either unsorted or a sorted T cell fraction (not recorded which). The chain recombines TRBV6-1 with TRBJ1-2, with TRBD1 as a possible D gene (6 bases). The CDR3 nucleotides read TGTGCCAGCAGTGCCCGACAGGCTGGGGTCCTTCTGTATGGCTACACCTTC. Its translation is CASSARQAGVLLYGYTF.